This passage covers 9 T cell receptor beta chains from one sample sequenced in a study of T cell clones after liver transplantation. Clones were sequenced by immunoSEQ multiplex PCR, and TCRdb holds only the in-frame ones, with some missing. The sample carries about 75,000 clones, under 90% recorded once. The source was CD4+ T cells from blood, collected less than 50 months after liver transplant. Every receptor here comes from a human patient who received a liver transplant. Some T cells may be supplied by the graft donor.

The chain couples TRBV5-4 to TRBJ2-6; a weak D match, TRBD1 (6 bases). Deletions cut 3 bases from V and 2 bases from J, with 9 bases between. CDR1 SGHNT and CDR2 YYREEE come from the germline V gene (reference sequence). The CDR3 runs 15 residues. CDR3 coding DNA: TGTGCCAGCAGCTCCTCAGGGGCTGGGGCCAACGTCCTGACTTTC. Translated: CASSSSGAGANVLTF.

The J gene is TRBJ1-4, the V gene TRBV19; TRBD1 matches 9 bases. Per germline, CDR1 LNHDA and CDR2 SQIVND (reference sequence). V shed 8 bases, J shed 2 bases, and the junction held 3 bases outside the gene matches. The length of the CDR3 is 14 residues. CDR3 nucleotide sequence: TGTGCCAGTGGACAGGGGCGCACTAATGAAAAACTGTTTTTT. Encoded protein: CASGQGRTNEKLFF.

The rearrangement uses TRBV6-5 and TRBJ2-2; a weak D match, TRBD1 (6 bases). There are 14 residues in the CDR3. Germline V gene lookup returns CDR1 MNHEY and CDR2 SVGAGI. Deletions cut 6 bases from V and 1 base from J, with 9 bases between. For the CDR3, the DNA is TGTGCCAGCAGACCGGGACAGAACACCGGGGAGCTGTTTTTT. It yields the protein CASRPGQNTGELFF.

The rearrangement uses TRBV28 and TRBJ2-3; 7 nucleotides agree with TRBD2. V gave up 6 bases and J gave up 0 bases; unmatched junction bases: 3. Germline CDR1 is MDHEN and CDR2 is SYDVKM. The CDR3 length is 14 residues. The CDR3: CASRSGTSTDTQYF. As DNA, the CDR3 is TGTGCCAGCAGGAGCGGGACGAGCACAGATACGCAGTATTTT.

The rearrangement uses TRBV21-1 and TRBJ2-3; TRBD2, the table's D call, was not compared with the DNA. TRBV21-1 is shown as a pseudogene. The CDR3 has 11 residues. The CDR3, as DNA: TGTGCCAGCAGCAAAAGCGGGACGCAGTATTTT. The encoded protein is CASSKSGTQYF.

The V and J genes are TRBV5-1 and TRBJ2-7, with a weak D call TRBD1 (5 bases). V lost 0 bases, J lost 4 bases, and 17 bases lay in between. Germline-derived CDR1 and CDR2 are SGHRS and YFSETQ. This CDR3 is 16 amino acids long. The CDR3 nucleotides are TGCGCCAGCAGCTTGGGTGGTGCCAGGGTGGATTACGAGCAGTACTTC. Amino acid sequence: CASSLGGARVDYEQYF.

CDR3 protein: CASIQATGFPTEAFF. The DNA for the CDR3 is TGTGCCAGCATCCAAGCCACGGGGTTCCCCACTGAAGCTTTCTTT. This chain links TRBV7-9 with TRBJ1-1, with D uncertain. V was trimmed by 7 bases and J by 4 bases, leaving 19 bases between them. The CDR3 sequence is 15 residues long. CDR1 is SEHNR and CDR2 is FQNEAQ in the germline V gene (reference sequence). Full variable domain (rest looked up from reference TRBV7-9 and TRBJ1-1): DTGVSQNPRHKITKRGQNVTFRCDPISEHNRLYWYRQTLGQGPEFLTYFQNEAQLEKSRLLSDRFSAERPKGSFSTLEIQRTEQGDSAMYLCASIQATGFPTEAFFGQGTRLTVV.

The chain joins TRBV28 to TRBJ2-3; 9 bases are shared with TRBD2. The ends lost 4 bases at V and 0 bases at J; junction bases unmatched: 11. The germline gives CDR1 MDHEN, CDR2 SYDVKM. The CDR3 sequence is 18 residues long. The CDR3 region is CASSWLAGNKISTDTQYF. DNA of the CDR3: TGTGCCAGCAGTTGGCTAGCGGGGAACAAGATTAGCACAGATACGCAGTATTTT.

The rearrangement links TRBV7-9 to TRBJ1-5, with 8 bases aligning to TRBD1. V trimming: 4 bases; J trimming: 5 bases; junction bases outside the gene matches: 7. The CDR3 sequence is 15 residues long. Germline V CDR1 and CDR2: SEHNR, FQNEAQ (reference sequence). The CDR3: CASSSTTGGHQPQHF. Written as DNA, the CDR3 is TGTGCCAGCAGCTCTACAACAGGGGGGCATCAGCCCCAGCATTTT.